A selection of T cell receptor beta chains follows, all from one sample in a study of beta chain features in type 1 diabetes. Produced via immunoSEQ multiplex PCR; TCRdb's table is partial and in-frame only. The sample has hundreds of thousands of clones, around an eighth seen once. Sequences were obtained from naive CD4+ T cells from blood. The receptors stem from a man aged 18 to 29 with type 1 diabetes. Each CDR3 is given without its conserved first and last residue. Part of the rows lack a size; the others show once, few, many or a class for expanded clones.

clone size: .; V gene: TRBV25-1; J gene: TRBJ2-1; CDR3 protein: ASVRDRRYNEQF
clone size: .; V gene: TRBV28; J gene: TRBJ2-1; CDR3 protein: ASSSTVTSWVHNEQF
clone size: few; V gene: TRBV29-1; J gene: TRBJ1-1; CDR3 protein: SVGDLRGGNTEAF
clone size: .; V gene: TRBV9; J gene: TRBJ1-2; CDR3 protein: ASSLSTINYGYT
clone size: .; V gene: TRBV9; J gene: TRBJ1-5; CDR3 protein: ASSGSDRFTQPQH
clone size: .; V gene: TRBV29-1; J gene: TRBJ2-7; CDR3 protein: SVAGGAEQY
clone size: few; V gene: TRBV30; J gene: TRBJ1-6; CDR3 protein: AWSVVIGNSPLH
clone size: many; V gene: TRBV14; J gene: TRBJ2-6; CDR3 protein: ASSPRAGANVLT
clone size: .; V gene: TRBV28; J gene: TRBJ2-7; CDR3 protein: ASSLRGYEQY
clone size: .; V gene: TRBV13; J gene: TRBJ2-7; CDR3 protein: ASSSRREQY
clone size: few; V gene: TRBV5-4; J gene: TRBJ1-1; CDR3 protein: ASSLDAGRNTEAF
clone size: few; V gene: TRBV29-1; J gene: TRBJ2-3; CDR3 protein: SVEGKGTQY
clone size: few; V gene: TRBV21-1; J gene: TRBJ1-2; CDR3 protein: ASSKSETSTGDGYT
clone size: .; V gene: TRBV9; J gene: TRBJ1-5; CDR3 protein: ASSPGDRGSQPQH
clone size: .; V gene: TRBV30; J gene: TRBJ1-4; CDR3 protein: AWLRGTNEKLF
clone size: .; V gene: TRBV30; J gene: TRBJ2-1; CDR3 protein: AWSVVTGEYNEQF
clone size: .; V gene: TRBV6-6; J gene: TRBJ1-2; CDR3 protein: ASRGWAYGYT
clone size: .; V gene: TRBV4-3; J gene: TRBJ1-4; CDR3 protein: ASSQGSGQGQEKLF
clone size: few; V gene: TRBV7-9; J gene: TRBJ2-1; CDR3 protein: ASSLALANEQF
clone size: .; V gene: TRBV4-1; J gene: TRBJ1-1; CDR3 protein: ASSQEGGGEDITEAF
clone size: few; V gene: TRBV6-5; J gene: TRBJ2-1; CDR3 protein: ASSYSFLVTRNEQF
clone size: few; V gene: TRBV29-1; J gene: TRBJ2-1; CDR3 protein: SVDSGVGLGQF
clone size: few; V gene: TRBV29-1; J gene: TRBJ2-4; CDR3 protein: SVARAGNIQY
clone size: .; V gene: TRBV7-6; J gene: TRBJ2-1; CDR3 protein: ASSLWAGNNEQF
clone size: few; V gene: TRBV11-2; J gene: TRBJ2-6; CDR3 protein: ASIHLGSGANVLT
clone size: .; V gene: TRBV7-9; J gene: TRBJ2-7; CDR3 protein: ASSFAEISYEQY
clone size: .; V gene: TRBV5-1; J gene: TRBJ2-7; CDR3 protein: ASSLARGYRTSYEQY
clone size: .; V gene: TRBV27; J gene: TRBJ1-1; CDR3 protein: ASSDTGPTTEAF
clone size: few; V gene: TRBV7-2; J gene: TRBJ2-1; CDR3 protein: AIRRGGSSYNEQF
clone size: few; V gene: TRBV7-3; J gene: TRBJ1-6; CDR3 protein: ASSLTVDSPLH
clone size: .; V gene: TRBV5-4; J gene: TRBJ1-5; CDR3 protein: ASSVQGSGVNQPQH
clone size: few; V gene: TRBV5-1; J gene: TRBJ2-7; CDR3 protein: ASSSLGEGRFSYEQY
clone size: .; V gene: TRBV10-1; J gene: TRBJ2-1; CDR3 protein: ASSGSQYNEQF
clone size: .; V gene: TRBV18; J gene: TRBJ2-7; CDR3 protein: ASSPTTGEGEQY
clone size: few; V gene: TRBV7-9; J gene: TRBJ2-3; CDR3 protein: ASSFTGWGLEGDTQY
clone size: .; V gene: TRBV29-1; J gene: TRBJ1-2; CDR3 protein: STSTGADGYT
clone size: .; V gene: TRBV5-8; J gene: TRBJ1-2; CDR3 protein: ASSLDRVGGYT
clone size: few; V gene: TRBV28; J gene: TRBJ2-3; CDR3 protein: ASISGREDTQY
clone size: .; V gene: TRBV28; J gene: TRBJ2-1; CDR3 protein: ASTQGGGSYNEQF
clone size: few; V gene: TRBV29-1; J gene: TRBJ2-5; CDR3 protein: SVETIAETQY
clone size: .; V gene: TRBV11-2; J gene: TRBJ2-7; CDR3 protein: ASRRSGTALLEEQY
clone size: .; V gene: TRBV7-6; J gene: TRBJ2-5; CDR3 protein: ASRTSGGGETQY
clone size: .; V gene: TRBV2; J gene: TRBJ1-5; CDR3 protein: ASSERGNQPQH
clone size: .; V gene: TRBV11-2; J gene: TRBJ1-2; CDR3 protein: ASSLEGDSSYGYT
clone size: .; V gene: TRBV2; J gene: TRBJ1-4; CDR3 protein: ASSAGGLNEKLF
clone size: few; V gene: TRBV5-6; J gene: TRBJ2-1; CDR3 protein: ASKLSGRARVYNEQF
clone size: .; V gene: TRBV7-3; J gene: TRBJ1-1; CDR3 protein: ASSPASLRGVTEAF
clone size: few; V gene: TRBV11-2; J gene: TRBJ2-3; CDR3 protein: ASSLVSDTQY
clone size: few; V gene: TRBV5-1; J gene: TRBJ2-1; CDR3 protein: ASSLTGPVDEQF
clone size: .; V gene: TRBV9; J gene: TRBJ1-4; CDR3 protein: ASSVSGTGREKLF
clone size: .; V gene: TRBV30; J gene: TRBJ1-2; CDR3 protein: AWSTGSYT